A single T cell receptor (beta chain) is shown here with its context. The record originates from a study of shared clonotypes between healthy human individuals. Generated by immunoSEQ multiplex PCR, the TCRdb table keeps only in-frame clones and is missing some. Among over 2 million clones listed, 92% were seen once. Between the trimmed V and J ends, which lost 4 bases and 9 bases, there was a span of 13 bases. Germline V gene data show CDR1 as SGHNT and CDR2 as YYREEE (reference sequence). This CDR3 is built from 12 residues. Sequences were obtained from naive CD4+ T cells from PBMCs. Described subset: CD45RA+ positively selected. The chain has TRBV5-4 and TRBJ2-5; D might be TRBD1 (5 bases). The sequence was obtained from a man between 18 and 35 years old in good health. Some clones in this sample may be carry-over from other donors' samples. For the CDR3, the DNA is TGTGCCAGCAGCCGGTCTAGGGGCGCCCAGTACTTC. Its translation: CASSRSRGAQYF. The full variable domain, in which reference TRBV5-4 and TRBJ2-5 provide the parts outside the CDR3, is ETGVTQSPTHLIKTRGQQVTLRCSSQSGHNTVSWYQQALGQGPQFIFQYYREEENGRGNFPPRFSGLQFPNYSSELNVNALELDDSALYLCASSRSRGAQYFGPGTRLLVL.